The T cell receptor (beta chain) described here comes from a study of blood T cells in healthy people across ages. V was cut by 0 bases and J by 10 bases, with 15 bases left in between. The V gene's germline CDR1 is LGHDT and CDR2 YNNKEL (reference sequence). The CDR3 is made up of 14 amino acids. The second PCR ran 7 to 11 cycles with a sample-barcoded 5' primer and J-beta primers. One entry per CDR3 protein results from TCRdb running MiXCR on the 5' RACE reads. The table has roughly 800,000 distinct CDR3 sequences, 58% seen once; the top ten hold over 20%. Study results and caveats: Not knowing donor CMV status may have confounded expanded clonotype changes. Diversity estimates drawn from one million T cells were deemed underestimates.

A minimum of 6 million PBMCs was isolated per sample. Regarding this clonotype: Its specificity is unknown.

What was sequenced was blood. This clonotype originated in a young man in good health. The chain joins TRBV3-1 to TRBJ1-2; tentatively, D is TRBD1 (6 bases). Here the CDR3 reads CASSQDSGTLHYTF. CDR3 sequence (DNA): TGTGCCAGCAGCCAAGATAGTGGGACACTTCACTACACCTTC.